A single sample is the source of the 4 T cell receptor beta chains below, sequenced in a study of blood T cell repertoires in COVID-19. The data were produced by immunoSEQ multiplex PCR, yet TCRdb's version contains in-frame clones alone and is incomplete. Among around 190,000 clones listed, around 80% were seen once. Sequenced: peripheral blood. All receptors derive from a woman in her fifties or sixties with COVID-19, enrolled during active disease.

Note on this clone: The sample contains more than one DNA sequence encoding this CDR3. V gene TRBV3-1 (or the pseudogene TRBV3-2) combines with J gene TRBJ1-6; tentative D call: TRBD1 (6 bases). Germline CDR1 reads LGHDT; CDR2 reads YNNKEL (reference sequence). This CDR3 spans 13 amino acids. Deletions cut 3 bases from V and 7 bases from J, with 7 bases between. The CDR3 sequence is CASSQDRNSPLHF. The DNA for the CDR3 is TGTGCCAGCAGCCAGGACAGAAATTCACCCCTCCACTTT.

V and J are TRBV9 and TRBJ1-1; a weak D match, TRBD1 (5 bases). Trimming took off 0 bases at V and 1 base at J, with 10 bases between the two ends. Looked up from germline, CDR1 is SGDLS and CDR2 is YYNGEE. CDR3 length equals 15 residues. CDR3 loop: CASSVGWGENTEAFF. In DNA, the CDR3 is TGTGCCAGCAGCGTAGGATGGGGCGAGAACACTGAAGCTTTCTTT.

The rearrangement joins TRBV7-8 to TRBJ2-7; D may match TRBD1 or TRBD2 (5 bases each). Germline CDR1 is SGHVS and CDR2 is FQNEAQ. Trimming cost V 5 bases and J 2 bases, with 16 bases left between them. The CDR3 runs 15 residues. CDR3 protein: CASSQGRGLTYEQYF. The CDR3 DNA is TGTGCCAGCAGCCAGGGTCGAGGACTTACCTACGAGCAGTACTTC.

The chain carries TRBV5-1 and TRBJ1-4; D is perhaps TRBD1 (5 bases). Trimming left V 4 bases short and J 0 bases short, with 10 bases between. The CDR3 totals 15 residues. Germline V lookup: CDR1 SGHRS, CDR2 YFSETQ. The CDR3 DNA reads TGCGCCAGCAGCCCCTCAGGGTCAACTAATGAAAAACTGTTTTTT. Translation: CASSPSGSTNEKLFF.